This TCR beta chain comes out of a study of T-cell reconstitution after alpha-beta-depleted transplantation in children (TCRdb year 2016). At the level of the whole study: T-cell immune reconstitution after TCRalphabeta/CD19-depleted allogeneic hematopoietic cell transplantation in children was quantitatively tracked in the study by means of TCR repertoire profiling. Here is what the overall study found, with its caveats: About two months after transplant, the apparently early recovery of alphabetaT-cell counts reportedly depended on just several hundred clones that had expanded rapidly and came from non-depleted graft cells. Over subsequent months, a decline in hyperexpanded clone frequencies was noted, and after one year, T-cell counts and TCRbeta diversity were mostly ascribed to newly produced T cells. The high TCRbeta diversity at day 60 in some patients was ascribed to recipient T cells and intrathymic progenitors that had survived conditioning.

Counted from cysteine to phenylalanine, this CDR3 has 13 amino acids. Of the read, only the CDR3 DNA is kept; its 39 bases are in frame from base 1. V trim: 3 bases; J trim: 10 bases; unmatched bases: 4. CDR1 and CDR2 (SGHTA, FQGNSA) derive from the germline V gene. Libraries were constructed by PCR. The listed sequencing device is Illumina HiSeq 2500. TCR library preparation used molecular barcoding, with unique molecular identifiers applied to normalize quantification of the TCRbeta repertoire. TCRdb handled the public reads itself, with Q25 trimming in fastp and clone calling in MiXCR, and kept productive beta chains. CDR3 protein duplicates are merged, each entry listing the most common genes and DNA. This sample lists 900,000 or so distinct CDR3 sequences; 15% to 20% were detected once. Of the sample, roughly 5% is held by the ten largest clones. Taken with the paper, the label for treatment or condition translates to: allogeneic hematopoietic cell transplantation with graft depleted of TCRalphabeta T cells and CD19 B cells. The transplant recipients were children given TCRalphabeta/CD19-depleted allogeneic hematopoietic cell grafts.

Note on this clonotype: Its antigen is still unknown. Base-call qualities are not available, and no considerably larger clone is one nucleotide away.

The rearrangement joined TRBV7-2 to TRBJ2-1; 9 bases in between match TRBD2. The sample consisted of PBMCs, mostly from graft donor cells, taken 360 days after TCRalphabeta/CD19-depleted stem cell transplant. The receptor was derived from a male patient under 18 who had a stem cell transplant for acute lymphoblastic leukemia, so the T cells may come from the graft donor. In nucleotides, the sequence is TGTGCCAGCAGCTTCCGACTAGCGGAGGAGCAGTTCTTC. The translation is CASSFRLAEEQFF.